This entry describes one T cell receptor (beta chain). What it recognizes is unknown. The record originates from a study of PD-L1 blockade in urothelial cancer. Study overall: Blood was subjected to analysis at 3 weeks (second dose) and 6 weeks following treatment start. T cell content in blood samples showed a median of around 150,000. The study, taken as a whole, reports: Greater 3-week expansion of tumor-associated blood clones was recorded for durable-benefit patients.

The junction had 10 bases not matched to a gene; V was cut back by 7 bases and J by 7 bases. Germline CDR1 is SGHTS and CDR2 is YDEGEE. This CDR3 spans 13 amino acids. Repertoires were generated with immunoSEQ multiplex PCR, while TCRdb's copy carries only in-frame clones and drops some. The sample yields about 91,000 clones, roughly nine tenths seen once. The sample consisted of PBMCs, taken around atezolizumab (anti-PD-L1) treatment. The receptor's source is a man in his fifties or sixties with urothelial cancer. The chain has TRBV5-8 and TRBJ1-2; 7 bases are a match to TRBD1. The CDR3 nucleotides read TGTGCCAGCGGGGCCCGAGCAGGGGGTGGCTACACCTTC. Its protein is CASGARAGGGYTF.